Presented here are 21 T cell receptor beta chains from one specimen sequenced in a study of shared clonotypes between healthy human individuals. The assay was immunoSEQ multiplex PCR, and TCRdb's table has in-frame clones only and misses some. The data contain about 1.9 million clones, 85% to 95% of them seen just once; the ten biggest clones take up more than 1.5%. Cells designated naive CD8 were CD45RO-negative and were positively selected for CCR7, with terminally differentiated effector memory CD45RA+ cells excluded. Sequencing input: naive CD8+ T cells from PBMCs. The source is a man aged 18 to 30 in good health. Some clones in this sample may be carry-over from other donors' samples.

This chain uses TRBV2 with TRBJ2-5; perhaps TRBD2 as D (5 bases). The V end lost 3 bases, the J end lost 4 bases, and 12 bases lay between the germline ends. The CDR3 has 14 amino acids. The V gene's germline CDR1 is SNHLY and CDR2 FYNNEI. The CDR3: CASSDFEGRETQYF. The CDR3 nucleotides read TGTGCCAGCAGTGATTTCGAGGGCCGAGAGACCCAGTACTTC.

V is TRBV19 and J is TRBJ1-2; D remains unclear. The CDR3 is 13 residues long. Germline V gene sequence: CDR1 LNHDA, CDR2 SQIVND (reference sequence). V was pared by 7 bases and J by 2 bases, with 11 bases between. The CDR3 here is CASTPIGNYGYTF. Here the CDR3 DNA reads TGTGCCAGTACCCCGATAGGGAACTATGGCTACACCTTC.

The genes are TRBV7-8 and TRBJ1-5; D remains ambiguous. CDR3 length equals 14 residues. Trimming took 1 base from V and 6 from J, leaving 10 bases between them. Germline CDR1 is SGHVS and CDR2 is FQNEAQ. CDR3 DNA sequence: TGTGCCAGCAGCTTAGTGGTATTCGGTCAGCCCCAGCATTTT. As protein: CASSLVVFGQPQHF.

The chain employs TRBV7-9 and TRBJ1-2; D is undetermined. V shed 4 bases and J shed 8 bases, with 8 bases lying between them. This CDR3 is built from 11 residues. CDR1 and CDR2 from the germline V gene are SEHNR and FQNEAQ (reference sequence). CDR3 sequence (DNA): TGTGCCAGCAGCTCCACAAGAGGCTACACCTTC. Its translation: CASSSTRGYTF.

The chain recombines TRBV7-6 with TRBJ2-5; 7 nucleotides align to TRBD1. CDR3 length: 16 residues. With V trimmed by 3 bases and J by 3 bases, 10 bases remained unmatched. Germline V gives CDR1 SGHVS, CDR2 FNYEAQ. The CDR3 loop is CASSFGQARPEETQYF. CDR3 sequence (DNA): TGTGCCAGCAGCTTTGGACAGGCGAGACCCGAAGAGACCCAGTACTTC.

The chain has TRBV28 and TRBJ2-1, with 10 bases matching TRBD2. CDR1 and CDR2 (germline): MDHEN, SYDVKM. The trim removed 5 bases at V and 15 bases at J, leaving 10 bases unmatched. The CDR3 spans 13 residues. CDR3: CASSSPLAGVPFF. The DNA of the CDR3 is TGTGCCAGCAGTAGCCCTCTAGCGGGAGTCCCGTTCTTC.

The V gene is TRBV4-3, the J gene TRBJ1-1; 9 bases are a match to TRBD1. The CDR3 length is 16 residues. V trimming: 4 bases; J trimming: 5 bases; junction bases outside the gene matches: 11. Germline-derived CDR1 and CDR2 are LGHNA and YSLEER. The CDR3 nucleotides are TGCGCCAGCAGCCCGGGGACAGGGATAGTGGGGACTGAAGCTTTCTTT. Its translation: CASSPGTGIVGTEAFF.

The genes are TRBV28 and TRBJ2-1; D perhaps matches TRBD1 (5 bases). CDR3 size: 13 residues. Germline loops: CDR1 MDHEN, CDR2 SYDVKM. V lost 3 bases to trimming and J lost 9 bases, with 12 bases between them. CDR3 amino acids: CASSFLRQGEQFF. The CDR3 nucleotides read TGTGCCAGCAGTTTCCTACGGCAGGGTGAGCAGTTCTTC.

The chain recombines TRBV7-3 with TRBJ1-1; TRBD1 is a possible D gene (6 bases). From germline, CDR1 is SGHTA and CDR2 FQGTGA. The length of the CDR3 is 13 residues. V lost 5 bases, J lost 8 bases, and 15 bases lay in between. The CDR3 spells CASSPLGGQEAFF. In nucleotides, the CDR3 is TGTGCCAGCAGCCCCCTAGGGGGACAAGAAGCTTTCTTT.

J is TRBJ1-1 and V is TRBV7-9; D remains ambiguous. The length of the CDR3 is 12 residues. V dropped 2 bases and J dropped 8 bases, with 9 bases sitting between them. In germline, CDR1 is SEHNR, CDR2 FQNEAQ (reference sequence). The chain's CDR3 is CASSLPRREAFF. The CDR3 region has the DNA TGTGCCAGCAGCTTACCCCGCCGGGAAGCTTTCTTT. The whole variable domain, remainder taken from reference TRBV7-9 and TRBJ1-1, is DTGVSQNPRHKITKRGQNVTFRCDPISEHNRLYWYRQTLGQGPEFLTYFQNEAQLEKSRLLSDRFSAERPKGSFSTLEIQRTEQGDSAMYLCASSLPRREAFFGQGTRLTVV.

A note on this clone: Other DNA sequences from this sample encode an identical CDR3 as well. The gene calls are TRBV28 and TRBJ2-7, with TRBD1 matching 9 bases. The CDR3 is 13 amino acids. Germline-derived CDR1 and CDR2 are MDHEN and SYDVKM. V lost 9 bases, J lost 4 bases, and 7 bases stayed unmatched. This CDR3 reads CASSDRGPYEQYF. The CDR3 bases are TGTGCCAGTTCGGACAGGGGCCCATACGAGCAGTACTTC.

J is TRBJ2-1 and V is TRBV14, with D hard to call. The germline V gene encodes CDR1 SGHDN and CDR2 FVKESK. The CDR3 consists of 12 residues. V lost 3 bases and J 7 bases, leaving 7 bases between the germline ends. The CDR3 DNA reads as TGTGCCAGCAGCCATGCCTTTAATGAGCAGTTCTTC. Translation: CASSHAFNEQFF. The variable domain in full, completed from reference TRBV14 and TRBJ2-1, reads EAGVTQFPSHSVIEKGQTVTLRCDPISGHDNLYWYRRVMGKEIKFLLHFVKESKQDESGMPNNRFLAERTGGTYSTLKVQPAELEDSGVYFCASSHAFNEQFFGPGTRLTVL.

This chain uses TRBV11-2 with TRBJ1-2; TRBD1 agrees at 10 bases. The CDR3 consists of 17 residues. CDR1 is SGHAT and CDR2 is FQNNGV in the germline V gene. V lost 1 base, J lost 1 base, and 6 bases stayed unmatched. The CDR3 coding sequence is TGTGCCAGCAGCTTAGTGCGGGACAGGGGTCTTAACTATGGCTACACCTTC. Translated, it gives CASSLVRDRGLNYGYTF.

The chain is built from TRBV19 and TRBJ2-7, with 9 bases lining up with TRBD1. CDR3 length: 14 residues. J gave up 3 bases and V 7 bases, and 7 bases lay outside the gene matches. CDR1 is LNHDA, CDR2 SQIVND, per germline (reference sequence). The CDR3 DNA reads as TGTGCCAGTAACTTTAAGGGACAGGGCTACGAGCAGTACTTC. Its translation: CASNFKGQGYEQYF.

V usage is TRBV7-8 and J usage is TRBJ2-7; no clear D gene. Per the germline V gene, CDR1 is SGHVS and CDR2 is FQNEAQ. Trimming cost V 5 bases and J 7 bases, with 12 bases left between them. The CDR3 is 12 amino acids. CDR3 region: CASSPSLREQYF. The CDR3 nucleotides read TGTGCCAGCAGCCCCAGCCTAAGGGAGCAGTACTTC.

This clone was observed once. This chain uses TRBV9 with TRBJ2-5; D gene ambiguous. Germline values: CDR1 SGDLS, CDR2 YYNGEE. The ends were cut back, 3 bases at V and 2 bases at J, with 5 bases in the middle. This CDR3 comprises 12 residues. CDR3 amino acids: CASSASQETQYF. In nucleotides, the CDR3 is TGTGCCAGCAGCGCCAGTCAAGAGACCCAGTACTTC. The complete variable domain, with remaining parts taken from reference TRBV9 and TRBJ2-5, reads DSGVTQTPKHLITATGQRVTLRCSPRSGDLSVYWYQQSLDQGLQFLIQYYNGEERAKGNILERFSAQQFPDLHSELNLSSLELGDSALYFCASSASQETQYFGPGTRLLVL.

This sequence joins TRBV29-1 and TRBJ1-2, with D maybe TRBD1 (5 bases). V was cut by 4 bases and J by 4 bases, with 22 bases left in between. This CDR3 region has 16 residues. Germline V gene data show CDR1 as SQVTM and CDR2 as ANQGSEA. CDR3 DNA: TGCAGCGTTGTGGGAGCCCAAGCGGGGCTCAGCTATGGCTACACCTTC. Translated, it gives CSVVGAQAGLSYGYTF.

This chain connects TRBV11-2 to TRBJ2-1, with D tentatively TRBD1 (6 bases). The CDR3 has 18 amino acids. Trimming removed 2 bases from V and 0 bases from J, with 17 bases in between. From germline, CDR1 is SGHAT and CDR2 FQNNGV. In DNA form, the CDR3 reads TGTGCCAGCAGCTTATACGACAGGTATTCCAGCTCCTACAATGAGCAGTTCTTC. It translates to CASSLYDRYSSSYNEQFF.

As DNA, the CDR3 is TGTGCCAGCAGGGGAAGGGGACAGAGGAACACCGGGGAGCTGTTTTTT. Translating it yields CASRGRGQRNTGELFF. V gene TRBV27 combines with J gene TRBJ2-2; 7 nucleotides align to TRBD1. With 6 bases clipped from V and 1 base from J, the junction kept 8 bases outside the gene matches. The CDR3 sequence is 16 residues long. Germline-derived CDR1 and CDR2 are MNHEY and SMNVEV (reference sequence).

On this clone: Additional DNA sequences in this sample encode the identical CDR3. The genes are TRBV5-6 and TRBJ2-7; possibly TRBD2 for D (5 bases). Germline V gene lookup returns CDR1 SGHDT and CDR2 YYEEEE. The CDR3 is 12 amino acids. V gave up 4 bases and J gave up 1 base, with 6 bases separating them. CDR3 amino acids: CASSRGSYEQYF. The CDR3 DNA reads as TGTGCCAGCAGCAGAGGGTCCTACGAGCAGTACTTC.

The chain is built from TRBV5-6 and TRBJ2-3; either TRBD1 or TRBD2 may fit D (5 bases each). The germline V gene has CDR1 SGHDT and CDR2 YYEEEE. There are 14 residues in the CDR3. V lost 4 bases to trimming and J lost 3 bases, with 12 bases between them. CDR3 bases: TGTGCCAGCAGCCGGGGACGGATGACAGATACGCAGTATTTT. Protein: CASSRGRMTDTQYF.